Listed below are T cell receptor beta chains from one sample, sequenced in a study of identical twins. Each CDR3 protein gets one entry after TCRdb re-called the 5' RACE reads with MiXCR. The data hold roughly 290,000 distinct CDR3 sequences, with about 8.3% observed a single time. The sample also formed part of further work on yellow fever vaccine responses in identical twins.

The sample was memory (CD45RO+) T cells sorted from blood. These receptors were taken from a woman aged 18-29 years in good health. Each CDR3 is given with its conserved first and last residue.

j_gene	v_gene	CDR3aa
TRBJ1-2	TRBV5-1	CASSFGDRDTYGYTF
TRBJ2-2	TRBV5-1	CATTRDTGELFF
TRBJ1-2	TRBV10-3	CAISESSTTGNYGYTF
TRBJ2-1	TRBV7-9	CASSLGGGTERNEQFF
TRBJ2-5	TRBV25-1	CASSRSGGETQYF
TRBJ2-3	TRBV20-1	CSARRDTLTDTQYF
TRBJ2-7	TRBV10-3	CAIRTPGPLSEQYF
TRBJ1-4	TRBV12-3/TRBV12-4	CASRRQGTLTNEKLFF
TRBJ1-1	TRBV20-1	CRADNRELTEAFF
TRBJ1-2	TRBV6-2/TRBV6-3	CASSRKTGQGLYGYTF
TRBJ2-3	TRBV20-1	CSATNHLDGSTDTQYF